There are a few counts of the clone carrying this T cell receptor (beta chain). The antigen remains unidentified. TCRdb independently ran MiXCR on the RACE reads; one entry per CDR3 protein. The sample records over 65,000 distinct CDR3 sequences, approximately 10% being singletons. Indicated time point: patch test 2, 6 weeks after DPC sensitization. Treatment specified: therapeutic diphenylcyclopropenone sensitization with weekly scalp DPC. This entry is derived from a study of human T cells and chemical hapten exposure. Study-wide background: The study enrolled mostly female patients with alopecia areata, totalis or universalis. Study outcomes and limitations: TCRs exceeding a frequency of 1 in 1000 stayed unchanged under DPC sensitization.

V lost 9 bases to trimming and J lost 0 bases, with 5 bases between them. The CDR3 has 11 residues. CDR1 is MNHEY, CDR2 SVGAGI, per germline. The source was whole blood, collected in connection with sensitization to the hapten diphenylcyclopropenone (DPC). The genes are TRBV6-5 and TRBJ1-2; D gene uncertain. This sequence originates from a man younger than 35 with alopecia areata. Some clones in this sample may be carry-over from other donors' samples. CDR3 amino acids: CASRANYGYTF. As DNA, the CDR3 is TGTGCCAGTCGGGCTAACTATGGCTACACCTTC.